One and the same sample provided the 25 T cell receptor beta chains below, sequenced in a study of cytomegalovirus exposure and HLA in healthy donors. It was with 60 Vbeta and 13 Jbeta primers that the PCR ran. Sequencing used immunoSEQ multiplex PCR; TCRdb keeps in-frame clones, though not all of them. This table holds over 130,000 clones, 60% to 70% found once. Sequencing was done on a sample of PBMCs. Receptors originate from a woman between 55 and 75 years old in good health and CMV-seropositive.

The gene calls are TRBV25-1 and TRBJ2-7, with 11 bases fitting TRBD1. CDR3 length: 12 amino acids. V trimming: 8 bases; J trimming: 4 bases; junction bases outside the gene matches: 1. Germline values: CDR1 MGHDK, CDR2 SYGVNS. This chain's CDR3 is CASGTGGYEQYF. The CDR3 DNA follows: TGTGCCAGCGGGACAGGGGGTTACGAGCAGTACTTC.

This sequence joins TRBV21-1 and TRBJ1-2. TRBV21-1 is labeled a pseudogene. The CDR3 loop spans 15 amino acids. Written as DNA, the CDR3 is TGTGCCAGCAGCAAAGTGGAGAAGTCTAACTATGGCTACACCTTC. This encodes CASSKVEKSNYGYTF.

This clone turned up a few times. This rearrangement joins TRBV19 to TRBJ2-1; TRBD2 aligns across 12 bases. Germline loops: CDR1 LNHDA, CDR2 SQIVND (reference sequence). V lost 6 bases to trimming and J lost 0 bases; unmatched junction nucleotides: 6. The CDR3 spans 17 residues. CDR3 in DNA: TGTGCCAGTAGCCCGGGACTAGCGGGTGTCTCCTACAATGAGCAGTTCTTC. Translation: CASSPGLAGVSYNEQFF.

The CDR3 region is CASSHPKFGIAGSSTDEQYF. In DNA form, the CDR3 reads TGTGCCAGCAGCCACCCCAAGTTTGGGATAGCGGGATCGTCTACGGACGAGCAGTACTTC. This rearrangement joins TRBV4-2 to TRBJ2-7, with 8 bases lining up with TRBD2. The CDR3 has 20 amino acids. In germline, CDR1 is LGHNA, CDR2 YNFKEQ. Trimming removed 3 bases from V and 5 bases from J; junction bases left unmatched: 24.

Written as DNA, the CDR3 is TGCGCCAGCAGCCAACCAGGACAGCCGAGAATGTTTGAGCAGTTCTTC. This encodes CASSQPGQPRMFEQFF. V is TRBV4-1 and J is TRBJ2-1, with a tentative D call TRBD1 (6 bases). The length of the CDR3 is 16 residues. The V and J ends lost 2 bases and 9 bases respectively, with 20 bases between them. The germline V gene has CDR1 MGHRA and CDR2 YSYEKL.

The chain has TRBV7-6 and TRBJ1-2, with D unresolved. Trimming took off 0 bases at V and 4 bases at J, with 9 bases between the two ends. Germline V gene lookup returns CDR1 SGHVS and CDR2 FNYEAQ. The CDR3 totals 14 residues. The CDR3 reads CASSLAPEIYGYTF. In DNA, the CDR3 is TGTGCCAGCAGCTTAGCCCCTGAGATCTATGGCTACACCTTC.

V is TRBV5-5 and J is TRBJ2-7, with 8 nucleotides matching TRBD1. The CDR3 spans 16 residues. Losses at the gene ends were 0 bases for V and 4 bases for J; bases not matched to a gene: 9. The germline V gene has CDR1 SGHKS and CDR2 YYEKEE (reference sequence). The CDR3 here is CASSLAPDRAGYEQYF. DNA of the CDR3: TGTGCCAGCAGCTTGGCACCGGACAGGGCGGGATACGAGCAGTACTTC.

DNA for the CDR3: TGTGCCAGCAGTCCTCGTGCGGGTCATTTACTCTACGAGCAGTACTTC. This sequence encodes CASSPRAGHLLYEQYF. The chain links TRBV27 to TRBJ2-7, with a weak D call TRBD2 (5 bases). V was pared by 5 bases and J by 3 bases, with 20 bases between. This CDR3 is 16 amino acids long. Germline V lookup: CDR1 MNHEY, CDR2 SMNVEV (reference sequence).

This chain joins TRBV5-4 and TRBJ1-4; 10 positions agree with TRBD1. The CDR3 sequence is 15 residues long. J lost 4 bases, V lost 3 bases, and 3 bases had no gene match. The V gene's germline CDR1 is SGHNT and CDR2 YYREEE (reference sequence). DNA of the CDR3: TGTGCCAGCAGCTCCCGGGACAGGGGTAATGAAAAACTGTTTTTT. Residues: CASSSRDRGNEKLFF.

The V gene is TRBV5-6, the J gene TRBJ2-7, with D perhaps TRBD1 (6 bases). The CDR3 length is 14 residues. The V gene's germline CDR1 is SGHDT and CDR2 YYEEEE. Trimming cost V 4 bases and J 1 base, with 12 bases left between them. In DNA form, the CDR3 reads TGTGCCAGCAGCACCCGACAGGCTTCCTACGAGCAGTACTTC. Translation gives CASSTRQASYEQYF.

This chain connects TRBV19 to TRBJ1-2; possible D gene TRBD1, 5 bases. The length of the CDR3 is 11 residues. V dropped 6 bases and J dropped 6 bases, with 8 bases sitting between them. Germline CDR1 is LNHDA and CDR2 is SQIVND (reference sequence). The CDR3 here is CASRVGDGYTF. CDR3 nucleotide sequence: TGTGCCAGTAGGGTAGGGGATGGCTACACCTTC.

This rearrangement joins TRBV5-1 to TRBJ1-4, with 10 positions matching TRBD1. Germline V gene lookup returns CDR1 SGHRS and CDR2 YFSETQ. Unmatched junction bases numbered 8, after V lost 4 bases and J lost 5 bases. This CDR3 has 16 amino acids. The CDR3 spells CASSSAGQGTNEKLFF. CDR3 nucleotide sequence: TGCGCCAGCAGCAGCGCGGGACAGGGGACAAATGAAAAACTGTTTTTT.

The chain joins TRBV10-2 to TRBJ1-1, with D perhaps matching TRBD1 (5 bases). Looked up from germline, CDR1 is WSHSY and CDR2 is SAAADI. The CDR3 is 13 residues long. V lost 2 bases and J lost 1, with 5 bases in between. CDR3 sequence: CASSEQGNTEAFF. For the CDR3, the DNA is TGCGCCAGCAGTGAGCAGGGGAACACTGAAGCTTTCTTT.

The chain uses TRBV7-3 and TRBJ2-5; D perhaps matches TRBD2 (5 bases). This CDR3 is built from 16 residues. Germline assignment: CDR1 SGHTA and CDR2 FQGTGA. Trimming removed 5 bases from V and 4 bases from J, with 20 bases in between. CDR3 residues: CASSPISRGSAETQYF. In DNA form, the CDR3 reads TGTGCCAGCAGCCCGATCTCCCGTGGGAGCGCAGAGACCCAGTACTTC.

This clone was detected only once. The rearrangement joins TRBV25-1 to TRBJ1-4; D is unclear. CDR3 size: 15 residues. Trimming shortened V by 2 bases and J by 4 bases, and 11 bases separated the two germline ends. Germline V CDR1 and CDR2: MGHDK, SYGVNS. The CDR3 nucleotides read TGTGCCAGCAGTGAAACGGCTCGGGATAATGAAAAACTGTTTTTT. Translating it yields CASSETARDNEKLFF.

The chain couples TRBV5-8 to TRBJ2-2; the match to TRBD2 covers 7 bases. Germline V gives CDR1 SGHTS, CDR2 YDEGEE. The CDR3 extends over 16 amino acids. J gave up 1 base and V 3 bases, and 6 bases lay outside the gene matches. Here the CDR3 reads CASSSAAGRNTGELFF. In nucleotides, the CDR3 is TGTGCCAGCAGCTCGGCAGCGGGAAGGAACACCGGGGAGCTGTTTTTT.

The chain joins TRBV5-4 to TRBJ1-1, with D unresolved. The CDR3 loop spans 12 amino acids. Germline lookup yields CDR1 SGHNT and CDR2 YYREEE (reference sequence). The V and J ends lost 2 bases and 4 bases respectively, with 6 bases between them. The CDR3 region has the DNA TGTGCCAGCAGCTTTCGGTCCACTGAAGCTTTCTTT. Its translation: CASSFRSTEAFF.

V is TRBV7-9 and J is TRBJ2-1, with D uncertain. The CDR3 extends over 13 amino acids. Trimming shortened V by 4 bases and J by 7 bases, and 11 bases separated the two germline ends. Per germline, CDR1 SEHNR and CDR2 FQNEAQ (reference sequence). The CDR3 region has the DNA TGTGCCAGCAGCTCCACAGAGCAGAATGAGCAGTTCTTC. Its protein is CASSSTEQNEQFF.

The chain has TRBV7-8 and TRBJ2-2; TRBD2 aligns across 7 bases. Germline loops: CDR1 SGHVS, CDR2 FQNEAQ. This CDR3 is 17 amino acids long. The J segment lost 3 bases and the V segment lost 3 bases, leaving 10 bases of the junction unmatched. CDR3 coding DNA: TGTGCCAGCAGCTTGAGATTTGGGGGAGGGGACACCGGGGAGCTGTTTTTT. This translates into CASSLRFGGGDTGELFF.

The rearrangement joins TRBV28 to TRBJ1-5; no clear D gene. There are 14 residues in the CDR3. Germline CDR1 reads MDHEN; CDR2 reads SYDVKM. V lost 3 bases to trimming and J lost 7 bases, with 13 bases between them. The CDR3 is CASSLVQRRQPQHF. The CDR3 DNA is TGTGCCAGCAGTTTGGTACAGAGACGCCAGCCCCAGCATTTT.

V gene TRBV7-8 combines with J gene TRBJ2-4, with a tentative D call TRBD2 (6 bases). This CDR3 has 17 amino acids. Germline assignment: CDR1 SGHVS and CDR2 FQNEAQ. The V and J ends lost 5 bases and 3 bases respectively, with 20 bases between them. The CDR3 DNA reads TGTGCCAGCAGCCTGCTCGCGTCGGCTAGCGACAAAAACATTCAGTACTTC. It encodes CASSLLASASDKNIQYF.

The chain joins TRBV28 to TRBJ2-7, with 8 bases identical to TRBD1. This CDR3 region has 15 residues. The V gene end was trimmed by 6 bases and the J gene end by 0 bases; junction bases not matched to a gene: 7. Germline values: CDR1 MDHEN, CDR2 SYDVKM. The CDR3 spells CASSRGQVSSYEQYF. CDR3 nucleotides: TGTGCCAGCAGCCGGGGACAGGTGAGCTCCTACGAGCAGTACTTC.

V gene TRBV28 combines with J gene TRBJ1-6; perhaps TRBD1 as D (6 bases). Germline V gene data show CDR1 as MDHEN and CDR2 as SYDVKM. The V gene lost 5 bases and the J gene lost 10 bases, with 18 bases spanning the gap. This CDR3 spans 15 amino acids. In nucleotides, the CDR3 is TGTGCCAGCAGTAGTTTCAGGGGAAGTGTCTCACCCCTCCACTTT. Its protein is CASSSFRGSVSPLHF.

The table lists this clone with a few counts. The J gene is TRBJ2-3, the V gene TRBV4-1; D gene unclear. Germline CDR1 reads MGHRA; CDR2 reads YSYEKL. The CDR3 length is 14 residues. V lost 1 base and J 2 bases, leaving 7 bases between the germline ends. This chain's CDR3 is CASSQGGPTDTQYF. CDR3 bases: TGCGCCAGCAGCCAAGGCGGCCCCACAGATACGCAGTATTTT.

This clone was seen only a few times. The chain has TRBV29-1 and TRBJ2-7, with 11 bases identical to TRBD2. With V trimmed by 6 bases and J by 1 base, 5 bases remained unmatched. This CDR3 comprises 14 residues. CDR1 and CDR2 (germline): SQVTM, ANQGSEA. The CDR3 DNA follows: TGCAGCGTCGTGACTAGCGGGACTTCCTACGAGCAGTACTTC. Its translation: CSVVTSGTSYEQYF.